These 8 T cell receptor beta chains came from one sample sequenced in a study of cytomegalovirus exposure and HLA in healthy donors. The PCR used 60 Vbeta and 13 Jbeta primers. Produced via immunoSEQ multiplex PCR; TCRdb's table is partial and in-frame only. Here the sample spans about 180,000 clones, roughly 79% being singletons. The material sequenced was PBMCs. The receptors originated from a woman aged 18-30 years in good health and CMV-seropositive.

This rearrangement joins TRBV5-1 to TRBJ1-1; 7 bases agree with TRBD1. Germline loops: CDR1 SGHRS, CDR2 YFSETQ. V lost 3 bases to trimming and J lost 4 bases; unmatched junction nucleotides: 6. The length of the CDR3 is 14 residues. CDR3 coding DNA: TGCGCCAGCAGCTATGAAGACAGGGTCACTGAAGCTTTCTTT. It is translated as CASSYEDRVTEAFF.

CDR3 DNA sequence: TGTGCCATCAGTAACCAGGACAGGGACTCCTACGAGCAGTACTTC. This encodes CAISNQDRDSYEQYF. The chain uses TRBV10-3 and TRBJ2-7; 8 nucleotides match TRBD1. This CDR3 has 15 amino acids. The trim removed 5 bases at V and 0 bases at J, leaving 6 bases unmatched. Germline lookup yields CDR1 ENHRY and CDR2 SYGVKD.

J is TRBJ1-1 and V is TRBV7-2; D uncertain. The CDR3 spans 14 residues. Germline V gives CDR1 SGHTA, CDR2 FQGNSA. The V end lost 5 bases, the J end lost 4 bases, and 14 bases lay between the germline ends. CDR3 protein: CASSPHQRVTEAFF. CDR3 coding DNA: TGTGCCAGCAGCCCACACCAACGGGTCACTGAAGCTTTCTTT. Looking up the rest from reference TRBV7-2 and TRBJ1-1 gives the full variable domain: GAGVSQSPSNKVTEKGKDVELRCDPISGHTALYWYRQSLGQGLEFLIYFQGNSAPDKSGLPSDRFSAERTGGSVSTLTIQRTQQEDSAVYLCASSPHQRVTEAFFGQGTRLTVV.

This clone has more than one count but fewer than ten. The chain couples TRBV19 to TRBJ2-1; TRBD2 is a possible D gene (6 bases). V was cut by 5 bases and J by 6 bases, with 11 bases left in between. The CDR3 is 13 residues long. Per the germline V gene, CDR1 is LNHDA and CDR2 is SQIVND (reference sequence). CDR3 DNA sequence: TGTGCCAGTAGTCCCTGGCGGGGCAATGAGCAGTTCTTC. Residues: CASSPWRGNEQFF.

V gene TRBV15 combines with J gene TRBJ1-2, with 10 bases aligning to TRBD1. V lost 4 bases to trimming and J lost 1 base; unmatched junction nucleotides: 6. The CDR3 is 16 amino acids. Per germline, CDR1 LNHNV and CDR2 YYDKDF (reference sequence). The DNA for the CDR3 is TGTGCCACCAGCAAGGACAGGGGGATACTTAACTATGGCTACACCTTC. It specifies CATSKDRGILNYGYTF.

The gene calls are TRBV6-1 and TRBJ1-2, with unresolved D. Per germline, CDR1 MNHNS and CDR2 SASEGT. Deletions cut 8 bases from V and 0 bases from J, with 13 bases between. The CDR3 runs to 14 residues. The CDR3 region is CASRPALANYGYTF. Here the CDR3 DNA reads TGTGCCAGCCGGCCTGCCCTAGCTAACTATGGCTACACCTTC.

The V call is TRBV15, the J call TRBJ2-1; 8 bases are shared with TRBD1. The V and J ends lost 5 bases and 8 bases, in that order; junction bases with no gene match: 11. The CDR3 runs 15 residues. CDR1 and CDR2 from the germline V gene are LNHNV and YYDKDF (reference sequence). The CDR3 coding sequence is TGTGCCACCAGCGCAACGACAGGGGAGTTCGATGAGCAGTTCTTC. Protein: CATSATTGEFDEQFF. The full variable domain, completed using reference TRBV15 and TRBJ2-1, is DAMVIQNPRYQVTQFGKPVTLSCSQTLNHNVMYWYQQKSSQAPKLLFHYYDKDFNNEADTPDNFQSRRPNTSFCFLDIRSPGLGDTAMYLCATSATTGEFDEQFFGPGTRLTVL.

The rearrangement links TRBV28 to TRBJ1-1, with D uncertain. The CDR3 covers 14 residues. Looked up from germline, CDR1 is MDHEN and CDR2 is SYDVKM. V lost 5 bases to trimming and J lost 3 bases, with 13 bases between them. For the CDR3, the DNA is TGTGCCAGCAGTGCGTTTCGAGAGGACACTGAAGCTTTCTTT. Translated: CASSAFREDTEAFF.